Presented here are 30 T cell receptor beta chains from one specimen sequenced in a study of technical replicates of blood from a handful of donors. The repertoire was sequenced with immunoSEQ multiplex PCR; TCRdb's copy has only in-frame clones and lacks some. This table holds tens of thousands of clones, 90% to 95% found once. The sequenced sample was T cells isolated from PBMCs. The origin of the receptors is a human donor in good health.

CDR3 coding DNA: TGTGCCTGGGACAGGGGGTATGGAAACACCATATATTTT. This gives the protein CAWDRGYGNTIYF. The chain joins TRBV30 to TRBJ1-3; 9 positions match TRBD1. CDR1 is GTSNPN and CDR2 is SVGIG in the germline V gene (reference sequence). Trimming cost V 5 bases and J 3 bases; bases outside gene matches: 2. The CDR3 length is 13 residues.

This chain joins TRBV7-9 and TRBJ2-1; TRBD2 aligns across 7 bases. Per the germline V gene, CDR1 is SEHNR and CDR2 is FQNEAQ (reference sequence). The CDR3 is 19 amino acids. The J segment lost 0 bases and the V segment lost 2 bases, leaving 13 bases of the junction unmatched. The CDR3 DNA reads as TGTGCCAGCAGCTTAATCGCGGGGGACGCCTTGAGCTCCTACAATGAGCAGTTCTTC. Residues: CASSLIAGDALSSYNEQFF.

The V gene is TRBV27, the J gene TRBJ2-1; 10 bases agree with TRBD2. The germline CDR1 and CDR2 sequences are MNHEY and SMNVEV (reference sequence). The junction had 12 bases not matched to a gene; V was cut back by 6 bases and J by 10 bases. The CDR3 is made up of 15 amino acids. The CDR3 sequence is CASRPYLAGESEQFF. DNA for the CDR3: TGTGCCAGCAGACCTTATCTAGCGGGAGAAAGCGAGCAGTTCTTC.

The V and J genes are TRBV2 and TRBJ2-1, with D perhaps TRBD1 (6 bases). The CDR3 covers 14 residues. Trimming took off 5 bases at V and 3 bases at J, with 11 bases between the two ends. CDR1 and CDR2 (germline): SNHLY, FYNNEI. In nucleotides, the CDR3 is TGTGCCAGCAGTACAGGGAAGTTCTACAATGAGCAGTTCTTC. Translated, it gives CASSTGKFYNEQFF.

This clone was picked up one time. This chain joins TRBV10-1 and TRBJ2-5, with 9 bases identical to TRBD1. Germline assignment: CDR1 WNHNN and CDR2 SYGVQD (reference sequence). This CDR3 has 15 amino acids. V lost 4 bases and J lost 2; bases outside the gene matches: 5. The CDR3 DNA is TGCGCCAGCAGTGCGGGACAGGGAAGGCAAGAGACCCAGTACTTC. Translation gives CASSAGQGRQETQYF.

V gene TRBV18 combines with J gene TRBJ1-1; D might be TRBD1 (5 bases). The length of the CDR3 is 14 residues. The V gene's germline CDR1 is KGHSH and CDR2 LQKENI. V was shortened by 2 bases and J by 0 bases, with 7 bases between the two germline ends. The CDR3 reads CASSPTGLNTEAFF. For the CDR3, the DNA is TGTGCCAGCTCACCAACAGGACTGAACACTGAAGCTTTCTTT.

The chain carries TRBV2 and TRBJ2-7; no firm D call. The germline V gene has CDR1 SNHLY and CDR2 FYNNEI. The CDR3 length is 11 residues. Trimming shortened V by 4 bases and J by 1 base, and 2 bases separated the two germline ends. The CDR3 DNA sequence: TGTGCCAGCAGTGCTTCCTACGAGCAGTACTTC. This sequence encodes CASSASYEQYF.

The V and J genes are TRBV15 and TRBJ1-1; no clear D gene. Germline lookup yields CDR1 LNHNV and CDR2 YYDKDF (reference sequence). V dropped 0 bases and J dropped 10 bases, with 12 bases sitting between them. The CDR3 is 13 amino acids. This CDR3 reads CATSRDQGLRAFF. The CDR3 DNA sequence: TGTGCCACCAGCAGAGATCAAGGACTGCGAGCTTTCTTT.

This clone was counted a single time. The chain joins TRBV19 to TRBJ1-2; TRBD1 matches at 7 bases. Germline CDR1 LNHDA, CDR2 SQIVND (reference sequence). The CDR3 consists of 14 residues. After removal of 5 bases from V and 4 bases from J, the junction contained 7 bases not matched to a gene. CDR3 amino acids: CASSFAGGGYGYTF. The CDR3 DNA follows: TGTGCCAGTAGTTTTGCAGGGGGTGGCTATGGCTACACCTTC.

The rearrangement joins TRBV28 to TRBJ1-5; TRBD1 might be the D (5 bases). V lost 5 bases and J 0 bases, leaving 14 bases between the germline ends. Germline V gene sequence: CDR1 MDHEN, CDR2 SYDVKM. This CDR3 is built from 16 residues. In DNA, the CDR3 is TGTGCCAGCAGTCCATCGGGGGTTTATAGCAATCAGCCCCAGCATTTT. It yields the protein CASSPSGVYSNQPQHF. Filled out from reference TRBV28 and TRBJ1-5, the complete variable domain reads DVKVTQSSRYLVKRTGEKVFLECVQDMDHENMFWYRQDPGLGLRLIYFSYDVKMKEKGDIPEGYSVSREKKERFSLILESASTNQTSMYLCASSPSGVYSNQPQHFGDGTRLSIL.

This chain links TRBV28 with TRBJ2-5, with D possibly matching TRBD2 (7 bases). Looked up from germline, CDR1 is MDHEN and CDR2 is SYDVKM. The V end was cut by 1 base, the J end by 0 bases, with 15 bases between. The CDR3 is 17 amino acids. CDR3 loop: CASSLSGASGYQETQYF. The CDR3 nucleotides read TGTGCCAGCAGTTTATCGGGGGCTAGCGGCTACCAAGAGACCCAGTACTTC. The variable domain in full, with the rest retrieved from reference TRBV28 and TRBJ2-5, is DVKVTQSSRYLVKRTGEKVFLECVQDMDHENMFWYRQDPGLGLRLIYFSYDVKMKEKGDIPEGYSVSREKKERFSLILESASTNQTSMYLCASSLSGASGYQETQYFGPGTRLLVL.

This chain joins TRBV5-1 and TRBJ2-5; 7 nucleotides line up with TRBD1. The CDR3 has 15 amino acids. The V gene end was trimmed by 0 bases and the J gene end by 2 bases; junction bases not matched to a gene: 4. Germline-derived CDR1 and CDR2 are SGHRS and YFSETQ. Here the CDR3 DNA reads TGCGCCAGCAGCTTGGGCAGGGGGATACAAGAGACCCAGTACTTC. Its protein product is CASSLGRGIQETQYF.

This chain uses TRBV7-9 with TRBJ1-2, with 7 bases matching TRBD1. The CDR3 spans 15 residues. The V gene's germline CDR1 is SEHNR and CDR2 FQNEAQ (reference sequence). V was clipped by 4 bases and J by 6 bases; unmatched bases: 11. The chain's CDR3 is CASSSVLDRLDGYTF. DNA of the CDR3: TGTGCCAGCAGCTCCGTACTGGACAGGCTAGATGGCTACACCTTC.

The CDR3 loop is CASSLGRAVIWDTGELFF. The CDR3 DNA sequence: TGTGCCAGCAGCTTGGGCAGGGCGGTGATTTGGGACACCGGGGAGCTGTTTTTT. The chain is built from TRBV7-8 and TRBJ2-2, with D possibly matching TRBD1 (5 bases). V shed 3 bases and J shed 3 bases, with 20 bases lying between them. CDR1 and CDR2 (germline): SGHVS, FQNEAQ. CDR3 length: 18 residues. Looking up the rest from reference TRBV7-8 and TRBJ2-2 gives the full variable domain: GAGVSQSPRYKVAKRGQDVALRCDPISGHVSLFWYQQALGQGPEFLTYFQNEAQLDKSGLPSDRFFAERPEGSVSTLKIQRTQQEDSAVYLCASSLGRAVIWDTGELFFGEGSRLTVL.

The chain is built from TRBV28 and TRBJ1-4; D is unclear. V dropped 6 bases and J dropped 5 bases, with 13 bases sitting between them. CDR3 length: 14 amino acids. In germline, CDR1 is MDHEN, CDR2 SYDVKM. This CDR3 reads CASSPRGLNEKLFF. The DNA of the CDR3 is TGTGCCAGCAGCCCTAGAGGGTTGAATGAAAAACTGTTTTTT. The entire variable domain, with the rest obtained from reference TRBV28 and TRBJ1-4, is as follows: DVKVTQSSRYLVKRTGEKVFLECVQDMDHENMFWYRQDPGLGLRLIYFSYDVKMKEKGDIPEGYSVSREKKERFSLILESASTNQTSMYLCASSPRGLNEKLFFGSGTQLSVL.

The chain joins TRBV7-9 to TRBJ1-4, with TRBD1 identical over 7 bases. The CDR3 contains 14 residues. The germline V gene has CDR1 SEHNR and CDR2 FQNEAQ (reference sequence). Trimming at V came to 3 bases and at J to 7 bases, leaving 5 bases not matched to a gene. For the CDR3, the DNA is TGTGCCAGCAGCTTGCGACAGGGAGGTGAAAAACTGTTTTTT. This gives the protein CASSLRQGGEKLFF.

The genes are TRBV9 and TRBJ2-1; TRBD2 matches 12 bases. V lost 0 bases, J lost 3 bases, and 4 bases stayed unmatched. Germline CDR1 SGDLS, CDR2 YYNGEE. The CDR3 has 17 amino acids. CDR3 DNA: TGTGCCAGCAGCGTAGCTAGGACTAGCGGGGTCTACAATGAGCAGTTCTTC. Its protein is CASSVARTSGVYNEQFF.

V and J are TRBV10-3 and TRBJ2-2; 9 bases are a match to TRBD2. Germline V gives CDR1 ENHRY, CDR2 SYGVKD. V lost 2 bases, J lost 4 bases, and 5 bases stayed unmatched. This CDR3 spans 16 amino acids. The CDR3 coding sequence is TGTGCCATCAGTGAGGGACTAGCGAAAGGCACCGGGGAGCTGTTTTTT. Protein: CAISEGLAKGTGELFF.

V usage is TRBV10-2 and J usage is TRBJ2-1; 10 bases match TRBD1. Trimming took 0 bases from V and 7 from J; bases not matched to a gene: 9. CDR3 length equals 17 residues. The germline CDR1 and CDR2 sequences are WSHSY and SAAADI. The CDR3 DNA sequence: TGCGCCAGCAGTGAGTCGAAAGACAGGGGGCGCCTAAATGAGCAGTTCTTC. This translates into CASSESKDRGRLNEQFF.

The chain recombines TRBV7-2 with TRBJ2-7; 10 bases fit TRBD1. The CDR3 has 15 amino acids. CDR1 and CDR2 from the germline V gene are SGHTA and FQGNSA. V was pared by 6 bases and J by 3 bases, with 8 bases of the junction left unmatched. CDR3 loop: CASRLPGQGFYEQYF. CDR3 bases: TGTGCCAGCAGACTGCCGGGACAGGGGTTCTACGAGCAGTACTTC. The whole variable domain, filled in from reference TRBV7-2 and TRBJ2-7, reads GAGVSQSPSNKVTEKGKDVELRCDPISGHTALYWYRQSLGQGLEFLIYFQGNSAPDKSGLPSDRFSAERTGGSVSTLTIQRTQQEDSAVYLCASRLPGQGFYEQYFGPGTRLTVT.

This clone is a singleton in its sample. The rearrangement joins TRBV5-1 to TRBJ2-6; D remains unclear. The CDR3 contains 16 residues. Trimming cost V 4 bases and J 0 bases, with 11 bases left between them. Germline CDR1 SGHRS, CDR2 YFSETQ. The CDR3 sequence: CASSPGGYSGANVLTF. As DNA, the CDR3 is TGCGCCAGCAGCCCGGGTGGCTACTCTGGGGCCAACGTCCTGACTTTC.

This chain uses TRBV11-3 with TRBJ2-1; 9 bases map to TRBD1. The CDR3 totals 15 residues. Germline CDR1 SGHNT, CDR2 YENEEA. V was pared by 4 bases and J by 9 bases, with 10 bases of the junction left unmatched. The CDR3 loop is CASSSGQGGHSEQFF. For the CDR3, the DNA is TGTGCCAGCAGCTCGGGACAGGGTGGGCACAGTGAGCAGTTCTTC.

The V call is TRBV19, the J call TRBJ1-5; D ambiguous. Deletions cut 6 bases from V and 9 bases from J, with 6 bases between. This CDR3 is 10 amino acids long. Germline-derived CDR1 and CDR2 are LNHDA and SQIVND (reference sequence). CDR3 bases: TGTGCCAGTAGCACATGGCCCCAGCATTTT. Translation: CASSTWPQHF.

The gene calls are TRBV7-8 and TRBJ2-5, with 8 nucleotides matching TRBD1. From germline, CDR1 is SGHVS and CDR2 FQNEAQ. This CDR3 is built from 16 residues. Trimming took 5 bases from V and 7 from J; bases not matched to a gene: 15. CDR3 sequence reads: CASSRDRPIFRATQYF. The CDR3 DNA sequence: TGTGCCAGCAGCAGGGACAGGCCGATTTTCCGGGCGACCCAGTACTTC.

The gene calls are TRBV19 and TRBJ2-3; weak D call: TRBD2 (5 bases). The CDR3 extends over 13 amino acids. V was trimmed by 6 bases and J by 2 bases, leaving 9 bases between them. CDR1 and CDR2 from the germline V gene are LNHDA and SQIVND (reference sequence). The CDR3 spells CASRRENTDTQYF. CDR3 coding DNA: TGTGCCAGTAGGAGGGAAAACACAGATACGCAGTATTTT.

This chain connects TRBV27 to TRBJ2-2, with D uncertain. The CDR3 runs to 15 residues. The germline gives CDR1 MNHEY, CDR2 SMNVEV (reference sequence). Trimming stripped 4 bases from V and 3 bases from J, with 12 bases between. The CDR3 DNA sequence: TGTGCCAGCAGTTCCCCCGGGTCCTACACCGGGGAGCTGTTTTTT. Translated: CASSSPGSYTGELFF.

The sample holds one count of this clone. V usage is TRBV10-3 and J usage is TRBJ2-1; TRBD2 agrees at 8 bases. V shed 4 bases and J 4 bases; nucleotides not matched to a gene: 6. Looked up from germline, CDR1 is ENHRY and CDR2 is SYGVKD. The CDR3 contains 15 residues. Here the CDR3 reads CAISVGGRLYNEQFF. The CDR3 region has the DNA TGTGCCATCAGTGTAGGCGGGAGGCTATACAATGAGCAGTTCTTC.

V is TRBV5-1 and J is TRBJ2-7, with a tentative D call TRBD2 (6 bases). Trimming left V 4 bases short and J 5 bases short, with 13 bases between. The CDR3 sequence is 13 residues long. CDR1 is SGHRS and CDR2 is YFSETQ in the germline V gene. The CDR3 nucleotides are TGCGCCAGCAGCCTCAGGAGGGCCCACGAGCAGTACTTC. This gives the protein CASSLRRAHEQYF.

This clone has only a few counts. The CDR3 DNA sequence: TGTGCCTGGAGAGGGGACACTGATCAGCCCCAGCATTTT. Its translation is CAWRGDTDQPQHF. V and J are TRBV30 and TRBJ1-5; a weak D match, TRBD1 (6 bases). Germline loops: CDR1 GTSNPN, CDR2 SVGIG (reference sequence). This CDR3 is built from 13 residues. V was cut by 3 bases and J by 5 bases, with 11 bases left in between. The entire variable domain, with the rest obtained from reference TRBV30 and TRBJ1-5, is as follows: SQTIHQWPATLVQPVGSPLSLECTVEGTSNPNLYWYRQAAGRGLQLLFYSVGIGQISSEVPQNLSASRPQDRQFILSSKKLLLSDSGFYLCAWRGDTDQPQHFGDGTRLSIL.

This chain links TRBV27 with TRBJ2-3; TRBD1 matches 10 bases. The V segment lost 6 bases and the J segment 2 bases; nucleotides outside the gene matches: 8. This CDR3 region has 16 residues. Germline V gene data show CDR1 as MNHEY and CDR2 as SMNVEV (reference sequence). In nucleotides, the CDR3 is TGTGCCAGCAGCGTCCGGGACAGGGGATCCACAGATACGCAGTATTTT. Its protein is CASSVRDRGSTDTQYF.